Reported below is one TCR beta chain. The antigen remains unidentified. The data are from a study of cytomegalovirus exposure and HLA in healthy donors. Findings and caveats of the study: The authors judged a highly shared variant cluster likely a sequencing artifact.

The PCR had 60 Vbeta and 13 Jbeta primers. TCRdb keeps only in-frame clones here, not all; method: immunoSEQ multiplex PCR. The table lists 100,000 to 150,000 clones, around 77% of them singletons. This CDR3 is built from 16 residues. V shed 4 bases and J 7 bases; nucleotides not matched to a gene: 15. Germline V gives CDR1 SGHDT, CDR2 YYEEEE. This sequence joins TRBV5-6 and TRBJ2-3; 7 bases are shared with TRBD2. The receptor was derived from a man in his fifties in good health and CMV-seropositive. The sample consisted of PBMCs. The chain's CDR3 is CASSLQVGLVFNTQYF. CDR3 in DNA: TGTGCCAGCAGCCTACAAGTAGGACTAGTCTTTAATACGCAGTATTTT.